This T cell receptor (beta chain) was captured by sequencing in a study of cytomegalovirus exposure and HLA in healthy donors. Unrecorded immune exposures were likely, despite nominal health at sampling. It was with 60 Vbeta and 13 Jbeta primers that the PCR ran. Sequencing used immunoSEQ multiplex PCR; TCRdb keeps in-frame clones, though not all of them. The sample yields 100,000 to 150,000 clones, 75% to 80% seen once. General study findings and limits: As a later analysis showed, a missense DCLRE1C variant was linked to trimming of TCR beta V- and J-genes. Several of the most significant clusters appeared linked to common viral pathogens, based on a later analysis.

Worth noting for this clone: Its antigen is undetermined.

This clonotype was sampled from a middle-aged woman in good health and CMV-seronegative. The sample comprised PBMCs.

The CDR3 nucleotides are TGTGCCACCTGGGGGCCGGGTAACACTGAAGCTTTCTTT. It is translated as CATWGPGNTEAFF. The rearrangement joins TRBV28 to TRBJ1-1; D might be TRBD1 (6 bases). CDR1 and CDR2 from the germline V gene are MDHEN and SYDVKM. Trimming removed 10 bases from V and 2 bases from J, with 14 bases in between. This CDR3 contains 13 residues.